The 30 T cell receptor beta chains in this list originate from one sample, sequenced in a study of T cell therapy after organ transplantation. Their cognate antigens are unknown. Sample time point: 4-8 weeks after completion of therapy. The data were produced by immunoSEQ multiplex PCR, yet TCRdb's version contains in-frame clones alone and is incomplete. The sample shows 5,500 to 6,500 clones, around 74% of them seen only once. This specimen was CD8+ T cells from blood, taken after autologous CMV-specific T cell therapy. The receptors derive from a human patient who had received a solid organ transplant and had CMV disease. Some T cells may have come from the graft donor.

This rearrangement joins TRBV6-5 to TRBJ1-2; 8 bases match TRBD1. The germline gives CDR1 MNHEY, CDR2 SVGAGI. The V and J ends lost 6 bases and 4 bases, in that order; junction bases with no gene match: 7. This CDR3 contains 14 residues. CDR3 in DNA: TGTGCCAGCAGGAAGACCGGGACAGGCTATGGCTACACCTTC. It translates to CASRKTGTGYGYTF.

V and J are TRBV27 and TRBJ1-1; D possibly corresponds to TRBD1 (6 bases). Germline CDR1 MNHEY, CDR2 SMNVEV (reference sequence). The CDR3 is 12 residues long. The ends were cut back, 8 bases at V and 4 bases at J, with 11 bases in the middle. The CDR3 DNA reads TGTGCCAGCGGTACAGGGTCCACTGAAGCTTTCTTT. The encoded protein is CASGTGSTEAFF.

In its sample, this clone was seen a few times. The chain has TRBV9 and TRBJ1-2, with 9 bases lining up with TRBD1. Germline V gene sequence: CDR1 SGDLS, CDR2 YYNGEE. J lost 0 bases, V lost 3 bases, and 3 bases had no gene match. This CDR3 has 15 residues. The CDR3 DNA sequence: TGTGCCAGCAGCGGGGGGACAGGGACTAACTATGGCTACACCTTC. Its translation is CASSGGTGTNYGYTF.

This chain uses TRBV28 with TRBJ2-5, with 10 bases identical to TRBD1. Germline-derived CDR1 and CDR2 are MDHEN and SYDVKM. Germline trimming cut 3 bases from V and 3 bases from J; bases unmatched to any gene: 10. The CDR3 covers 17 residues. For the CDR3, the DNA is TGTGCCAGCAGTTTGGGCCCGGGACAGGGGCGTGAAGAGACCCAGTACTTC. Translating it yields CASSLGPGQGREETQYF.

The V gene is TRBV27, the J gene TRBJ2-7; 9 bases are shared with TRBD1. CDR3 length: 16 residues. CDR1 MNHEY and CDR2 SMNVEV come from the germline V gene (reference sequence). Germline trimming cut 5 bases from V and 1 base from J; bases unmatched to any gene: 9. CDR3 amino acids: CASSPSRDRVSYEQYF. The CDR3 DNA reads TGTGCCAGCAGTCCTTCCCGGGACAGGGTTTCCTACGAGCAGTACTTC.

This clone is labeled as medium-sized. The CDR3 DNA follows: TGTGCCAGCAGATCAACAGGGGAGCTTTACGAGCAGTACTTC. Protein: CASRSTGELYEQYF. The chain combines TRBV14 with TRBJ2-7, with 7 nucleotides matching TRBD1. J lost 4 bases, V lost 6 bases, and 9 bases had no gene match. Germline V CDR1 and CDR2: SGHDN, FVKESK. This CDR3 contains 14 residues.

This chain joins TRBV9 and TRBJ2-5; possible D gene TRBD2, 5 bases. The germline gives CDR1 SGDLS, CDR2 YYNGEE. The CDR3 is made up of 15 amino acids. Trimming removed 0 bases at V and 3 bases at J, with 12 bases between. CDR3 protein: CASSVVGGPKETQYF. CDR3 in DNA: TGTGCCAGCAGCGTAGTGGGCGGGCCGAAAGAGACCCAGTACTTC.

The count of this clone is one. This chain uses TRBV11-2 with TRBJ2-7, with a weak D call TRBD1 (6 bases). V dropped 0 bases and J dropped 3 bases, with 15 bases sitting between them. CDR1 and CDR2 from the germline V gene are SGHAT and FQNNGV. The CDR3 has 16 residues. CDR3 residues: CASSLDLGVRGYEQYF. The CDR3 nucleotides read TGTGCCAGCAGCTTAGATCTAGGTGTCAGGGGCTACGAGCAGTACTTC.

This clone was picked up a small number of times. This chain links TRBV6-4 with TRBJ2-2; D is unresolved. Germline loops: CDR1 MRHNA, CDR2 SNTAGT. The V end was cut by 4 bases, the J end by 1 base, with 13 bases between. The CDR3 runs to 16 residues. DNA for the CDR3: TGTGCCAGCAGTGGAAGTATGGCAGGGAACACCGGGGAGCTGTTTTTT. Amino acid sequence: CASSGSMAGNTGELFF.

This sequence joins TRBV9 and TRBJ2-7; 7 nucleotides match TRBD1. With 4 bases clipped from V and 0 bases from J, the junction kept 4 bases outside the gene matches. This CDR3 is built from 14 residues. Germline V gene sequence: CDR1 SGDLS, CDR2 YYNGEE. The CDR3 loop reads CASSPGTVSYEQYF. CDR3 DNA sequence: TGTGCCAGCAGCCCAGGGACAGTCTCCTACGAGCAGTACTTC.

The chain couples TRBV13 to TRBJ2-7; weak D call: TRBD2 (5 bases). CDR3 length equals 12 residues. Germline V lookup: CDR1 PRHDT, CDR2 FYEKMQ (reference sequence). V was trimmed by 4 bases and J by 5 bases, leaving 9 bases between them. The CDR3 DNA follows: TGTGCCAGCAGCTCGGGGAGCCACGAGCAGTACTTC. Encoded protein: CASSSGSHEQYF. Full variable domain (rest looked up from reference TRBV13 and TRBJ2-7): AAGVIQSPRHLIKEKRETATLKCYPIPRHDTVYWYQQGPGQDPQFLISFYEKMQSDKGSIPDRFSAQQFSDYHSELNMSSLELGDSALYFCASSSGSHEQYFGPGTRLTVT.

This sequence joins TRBV28 and TRBJ2-2; 11 bases are a match to TRBD2. This CDR3 has 17 amino acids. Trimming took 0 bases from V and 3 from J; bases not matched to a gene: 3. Germline V lookup: CDR1 MDHEN, CDR2 SYDVKM. The CDR3 DNA sequence: TGTGCCAGCAGTTTATGGACTAGCGGGACTTACACCGGGGAGCTGTTTTTT. Encoded protein: CASSLWTSGTYTGELFF.

By share, this clone counts as medium-sized. The rearrangement joins TRBV6-5 to TRBJ2-2; the D is unclear. Germline values: CDR1 MNHEY, CDR2 SVGAGI. The V and J ends lost 0 bases and 2 bases respectively, with 10 bases between them. The CDR3 loop spans 16 amino acids. For the CDR3, the DNA is TGTGCCAGCAGTTACTCCTTACCCCTTAACACCGGGGAGCTGTTTTTT. Amino acids: CASSYSLPLNTGELFF.

The J gene is TRBJ2-5, the V gene TRBV7-9, with a tentative D call TRBD2 (6 bases). The CDR3 has 15 residues. CDR1 is SEHNR, CDR2 FQNEAQ, per germline (reference sequence). Trimming took 1 base from V and 5 from J, leaving 14 bases between them. The DNA for the CDR3 is TGTGCCAGCAGCTTAGTAGCGGACCTCAGGGAGACCCAGTACTTC. Translation: CASSLVADLRETQYF.

The chain recombines TRBV29-1 with TRBJ2-1; tentatively, D is TRBD1 (6 bases). The CDR3 runs to 14 residues. V lost 7 bases and J 4 bases, leaving 17 bases between the germline ends. From germline, CDR1 is SQVTM and CDR2 ANQGSEA. CDR3 protein: CSAEGGQLYNEQFF. CDR3 DNA: TGCAGCGCCGAGGGCGGACAGTTATACAATGAGCAGTTCTTC.

The chain uses TRBV4-2 and TRBJ2-1, with a possible D match to TRBD1 (6 bases). Germline CDR1 and CDR2: LGHNA and YNFKEQ. The CDR3 sequence is 18 residues long. The V and J ends lost 0 bases and 0 bases respectively, with 15 bases between them. CDR3 sequence (DNA): TGTGCCAGCAGCCAAGATTGGCAGGGGCGGTTCTCCTACAATGAGCAGTTCTTC. Translation gives CASSQDWQGRFSYNEQFF.

This clone was found a few times. CDR3 loop: CASSRLGQPQHF. In DNA, the CDR3 is TGTGCCAGCAGCCGTTTAGGCCAGCCCCAGCATTTT. The chain recombines TRBV7-9 with TRBJ1-5; D is uncertain. The CDR3 has 12 residues. V was shortened by 5 bases and J by 7 bases, with 9 bases between the two germline ends. Germline V gene lookup returns CDR1 SEHNR and CDR2 FQNEAQ (reference sequence).

This sequence joins TRBV7-9 and TRBJ2-5, with 10 nucleotides matching TRBD2. Germline V gives CDR1 SEHNR, CDR2 FQNEAQ (reference sequence). V lost 5 bases and J lost 4; bases outside the gene matches: 7. There are 15 residues in the CDR3. This CDR3 is CASSTSVAGGETQYF. For the CDR3, the DNA is TGTGCCAGCAGCACCTCCGTAGCGGGAGGAGAGACCCAGTACTTC.

Details on this clone: This CDR3 is also generated by other DNA sequences in the sample. The V gene is TRBV5-3, the J gene TRBJ2-6; 9 bases map to TRBD1. TRBV5-3 is assigned to the ORF class and has an uncertain function. This CDR3 has 18 amino acids. V lost 0 bases to trimming and J lost 3 bases; unmatched junction nucleotides: 7. The DNA for the CDR3 is TGTGCCAGAAGCTTGGTACGGACAGGGGTTTATGGGGCCAACGTCCTGACTTTC. Its translation is CARSLVRTGVYGANVLTF.

This chain joins TRBV4-1 and TRBJ2-1; D perhaps matches TRBD2 (6 bases). V was pared by 0 bases and J by 7 bases, with 16 bases between. Germline V lookup: CDR1 MGHRA, CDR2 YSYEKL. The CDR3 is 16 residues long. The CDR3 loop is CASSQDTRGTGNEQFF. As DNA, the CDR3 is TGCGCCAGCAGCCAAGATACCCGCGGGACGGGGAATGAGCAGTTCTTC.

V is TRBV13 and J is TRBJ2-7; possibly TRBD1 for D (6 bases). The CDR3 sequence is 14 residues long. Germline loops: CDR1 PRHDT, CDR2 FYEKMQ (reference sequence). Trimming removed 2 bases from V and 2 bases from J, with 10 bases in between. CDR3 in DNA: TGTGCCAGCAGCTTAAGGGCAGGGGCCTACGAGCAGTACTTC. Its translation is CASSLRAGAYEQYF.

The rearrangement links TRBV6-5 to TRBJ1-2, with a weak D call TRBD1 (5 bases). The CDR3 is made up of 16 amino acids. V was trimmed by 0 bases and J by 7 bases, leaving 18 bases between them. The germline CDR1 and CDR2 sequences are MNHEY and SVGAGI. The DNA of the CDR3 is TGTGCCAGCAGTTACTCGATAGGTCCTCGGGGCTTTGGCTACACCTTC. It translates to CASSYSIGPRGFGYTF.

The chain joins TRBV7-6 to TRBJ2-3; 11 positions agree with TRBD1. Germline CDR1 SGHVS, CDR2 FNYEAQ. The CDR3 spans 16 residues. With V trimmed by 1 base and J by 1 base, 1 base remained unmatched. The CDR3 DNA reads TGTGCCAGCAGCTTAGGGACAGGGGGCGGCACAGATACGCAGTATTTT. The encoded protein is CASSLGTGGGTDTQYF.

This clone has only a few counts. The chain links TRBV2 to TRBJ2-7; D is undetermined. CDR1 SNHLY and CDR2 FYNNEI come from the germline V gene. V lost 4 bases, J lost 2 bases, and 12 bases lay in between. The CDR3 contains 14 residues. CDR3 coding DNA: TGTGCCAGCAGTGCTGATCCAAGGACCTACGAGCAGTACTTC. Protein sequence: CASSADPRTYEQYF.

J is TRBJ2-7 and V is TRBV6-5, with D maybe TRBD1 (6 bases). CDR1 MNHEY and CDR2 SVGAGI come from the germline V gene. V lost 6 bases and J 1 base, leaving 13 bases between the germline ends. The CDR3 extends over 14 amino acids. CDR3 nucleotide sequence: TGTGCCAGCAGAACTCAGGGGATTTCCTACGAGCAGTACTTC. Its translation is CASRTQGISYEQYF.

This clone is large (0.1 to 1%) within its sample. V gene TRBV2 combines with J gene TRBJ2-7; 7 nucleotides match TRBD2. This CDR3 region has 14 residues. V was clipped by 7 bases and J by 2 bases; unmatched bases: 8. The germline V gene encodes CDR1 SNHLY and CDR2 FYNNEI. CDR3 in amino acids: CASTSGLEAYEQYF. The CDR3 region has the DNA TGTGCCAGCACTAGCGGACTAGAAGCCTACGAGCAGTACTTC.

The rearrangement joins TRBV7-2 to TRBJ2-7; 12 positions match TRBD2. Germline V gene lookup returns CDR1 SGHTA and CDR2 FQGNSA. The V and J ends lost 6 bases and 3 bases, in that order; junction bases with no gene match: 6. The CDR3 sequence is 15 residues long. The CDR3 DNA follows: TGTGCCAGCAGTTCCTCGACTAGCGGGAGCTACGAGCAGTACTTC. As protein: CASSSSTSGSYEQYF.

This chain joins TRBV9 and TRBJ2-1; possibly TRBD1 for D (6 bases). Trimming took 0 bases from V and 3 from J, leaving 10 bases between them. Germline V gene sequence: CDR1 SGDLS, CDR2 YYNGEE. This CDR3 is 15 amino acids long. CDR3 loop: CASSVALGGYNEQFF. In DNA form, the CDR3 reads TGTGCCAGCAGCGTAGCTTTAGGGGGCTACAATGAGCAGTTCTTC. The full variable domain, rest sourced from reference TRBV9 and TRBJ2-1, is DSGVTQTPKHLITATGQRVTLRCSPRSGDLSVYWYQQSLDQGLQFLIQYYNGEERAKGNILERFSAQQFPDLHSELNLSSLELGDSALYFCASSVALGGYNEQFFGPGTRLTVL.

This clone was detected only a few times. V is TRBV27 and J is TRBJ1-2; D not resolved. V was trimmed by 5 bases and J by 1 base, leaving 8 bases between them. The CDR3 is made up of 13 amino acids. Per germline, CDR1 MNHEY and CDR2 SMNVEV (reference sequence). This CDR3 reads CASSQEINYGYTF. As DNA, the CDR3 is TGTGCCAGCAGTCAGGAAATTAACTATGGCTACACCTTC.

This chain uses TRBV28 with TRBJ1-3; D ambiguous. The germline CDR1 and CDR2 sequences are MDHEN and SYDVKM. V lost 3 bases and J lost 8, with 20 bases in between. The CDR3 has 16 amino acids. The CDR3, as DNA: TGTGCCAGCAGTTTCCGCCGGGCGGCCAGTGGGGACACCATATATTTT. Translating gives CASSFRRAASGDTIYF.